This TCR beta chain was sequenced for a study of T-cell reconstitution after alpha-beta-depleted transplantation in children. This clonotype was seen a handful of times. Unique molecular identifiers tagged the TCRbeta library. TCRdb re-called the PCR reads with MiXCR, one entry per CDR3 protein. The sample comprises hundreds of thousands of distinct CDR3 sequences, roughly 15% of which are singletons, and 0.8% to 1.1% rests with the top ten. The TCR sequence derives from a human donor who donated a stem cell graft to a child with acute myeloid leukemia. The source material was PBMCs from the stem cell graft donor, sampled from the stem cell graft.

DNA for the CDR3: TGTGCCAGCAGCTTAGAGACGCGGAGCTCCTACAATGAGCAGTTCTTC. Amino acids: CASSLETRSSYNEQFF. This chain joins TRBV7-9 and TRBJ2-1; D remains ambiguous. This CDR3 is built from 16 residues. V lost 1 base to trimming and J lost 0 bases, with 10 bases between them. Germline CDR1 reads SEHNR; CDR2 reads FQNEAQ (reference sequence).